This T cell receptor (beta chain) was obtained from a study of blood T cells in healthy people across ages (dated by TCRdb to between 2014 and 2016). With regard to the full study: Template switching captured roughly one uniquely barcoded TCR beta cDNA molecule per two T cells in model experiments. The study analyzed two additional independent replicas of 1 million unique cDNA reads from the same blood draw for two donors, one aged 18 to 29 and one aged 80 or older. To track age-related changes in TCR beta repertoire diversity, the study relied on deep sequencing normalized with unique cDNA molecular identifiers. Four age groups were formed from the donors: young (average roughly 15 years), middle-aged (just under 40), aged (62) and long-lived (about 80). To avoid experimental bias, donors of different ages were spread randomly across the sequencing lanes. What the study reported, not specific to this receptor: As age increased, observed TCR beta diversity per million T cells dropped in a roughly linear way, and a significant reduction was already evident by age about 40. Total diversity estimates from one million sequenced T cells were considered lower bounds and underestimates. Donor CMV infection status was unknown, potentially confounding age-related changes in expanded clonotypes. Compared with the aged group, the long-lived group had more naive CD4+ T cells, fewer expanded clones and increased TCR diversity, a pattern suggesting age selection. Observed TCR beta diversity correlated strongly with the percentage of naive T cells measured by flow cytometry. Because profiling used bulk unsorted PBMCs, naive and antigen-experienced compartments could not be compared conclusively.

Libraries were built with 5' RACE. Sequenced on an Illumina HiSeq 2500. The second PCR ran for about 7 to 11 cycles and used a J-beta primer mix along with a sample-barcoded 5' primer. A unique molecular identifier was introduced onto each TCR beta cDNA molecule by a template-switch 5' adaptor carrying 12 random nucleotides. Each sample yielded at least 2.5 million CDR3-containing paired-end reads. First-strand cDNA synthesis was performed from all RNA using the Mint cDNA synthesis kit, with priming by a TRBC-specific oligonucleotide. All cDNA was treated with uracil-DNA glycosylase and then went through a first 18-cycle PCR with the universal primers M1SS and BC2_uni_R. As for the original processing: For normalization, 1 million high-quality reads were randomly selected from each sample, with every read carrying a distinct molecular identifier. Reads with shared molecular identifiers were discarded instead of being binned into consensus sequences. MiTCR, run with a Q25 quality threshold and the strictest error-elimination algorithm, handled CDR3 identification, clonotype clustering and error correction. A nonparametric unseen species model using Euler transformation provided a lower-bound estimate of total TCR beta diversity. TCRdb reprocessing: public reads trimmed at Q25 with fastp, clones called with MiXCR, in-frame beta chains kept. CDR3 protein sequences are deduplicated, and each keeps its most common genes and DNA. TCRdb, not the original authors, processed these V and J calls. This sample is represented by about 940,000 distinct CDR3 sequences; approximately 49% of them were singletons. The leading ten clones occupy around an eighth of the sample.

The donors were roughly 39 Caucasian individuals from Russia, aged roughly 6 to 100 years, who were systemically healthy. Each donor gave ten milliliters of peripheral blood, collected into EDTA-treated Vacutainer tubes. PBMCs were isolated by Ficoll-Paque density-gradient centrifugation, with at least 6 million obtained per sample. Total RNA was extracted from PBMCs with Trizol reagent, with at least 6 micrograms obtained per sample. The percentages of naive CD45RAhigh/CD27high T cells were determined by flow cytometry on a PBMC aliquot from every donor. Regarding this clonotype: The clone's antigen remains unknown. Per-base quality was not reported, and no clone a single base away is much larger than it.

The junction carries 11 bases between V and J, which are trimmed by 9 bases and 5 bases respectively. CDR1 and CDR2 are drawn from the germline V gene: MNHEY, SVGEGT. From the cysteine through the phenylalanine, the CDR3 covers 11 amino acids. Only CDR3 DNA remains: 33 bases, in frame from the first base. The chain links TRBV6-2 or TRBV6-3 with TRBJ2-7, with no confident D gene call. Sequenced input: blood. This sequence was found in a man younger than 45 in good health. The CDR3 region reads CASTDVDEQYF. The nucleotide sequence reads as follows: TGTGCCAGTACCGACGTGGACGAGCAGTACTTC.